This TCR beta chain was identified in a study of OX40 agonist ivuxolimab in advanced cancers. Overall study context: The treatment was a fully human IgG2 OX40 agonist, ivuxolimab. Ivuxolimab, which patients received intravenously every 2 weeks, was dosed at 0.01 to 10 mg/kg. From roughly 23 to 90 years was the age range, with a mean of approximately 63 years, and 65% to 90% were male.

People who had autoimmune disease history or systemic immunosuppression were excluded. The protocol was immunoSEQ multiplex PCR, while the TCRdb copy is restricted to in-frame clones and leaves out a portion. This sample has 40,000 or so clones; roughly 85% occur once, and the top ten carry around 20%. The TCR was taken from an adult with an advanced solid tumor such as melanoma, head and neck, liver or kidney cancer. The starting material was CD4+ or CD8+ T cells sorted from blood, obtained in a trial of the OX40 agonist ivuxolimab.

The CDR3 here is CASSPPSTSGSYNEQFF. In nucleotides, the CDR3 is TGTGCCAGCTCACCCCCTTCGACTAGCGGTTCCTACAATGAGCAGTTCTTC. This rearrangement joins TRBV18 to TRBJ2-1, with TRBD2 identical over 9 bases. With V trimmed by 3 bases and J by 1 base, 7 bases remained unmatched. The germline V gene has CDR1 KGHSH and CDR2 LQKENI. This CDR3 contains 17 residues. The full variable domain, rest sourced from reference TRBV18 and TRBJ2-1, is NAGVMQNPRHLVRRRGQEARLRCSPMKGHSHVYWYRQLPEEGLKFMVYLQKENIIDESGMPKERFSAEFPKEGPSILRIQQVVRGDSAAYFCASSPPSTSGSYNEQFFGPGTRLTVL.